This entry describes one TCR beta chain. Original methodology: Using reference gene primer amplification, nucleated cell counts were estimated. Libraries were prepared by immunoSEQ multiplex PCR; TCRdb keeps only in-frame clonotypes and omits some of them. The V and J calls and clone size were taken over from that table, and D and trimming were inferred from the DNA. This table has some 240,000 clones, 65% to 85% appearing once. The data were obtained in a study of blood T cell repertoires in COVID-19. Whole-study context: The United States, Italy and Spain were the sources of the acute and convalescent COVID-19 samples. PBMCs, B-cell-depleted T cells, or T cells provided the cDNA or gDNA that made up the material.

The V end lost 3 bases, the J end lost 4 bases, and 12 bases lay between the germline ends. The CDR3 extends over 14 amino acids. Per germline, CDR1 LNHDA and CDR2 SQIVND (reference sequence). Sample: peripheral blood. The chain combines TRBV19 with TRBJ1-2; perhaps TRBD1 as D (6 bases). This TCR was sampled from a human donor in a cohort sampled during active COVID-19. The CDR3 sequence is CASSIGTQGYGYTF. In DNA, the CDR3 is TGTGCCAGTAGTATTGGAACACAGGGCTATGGCTACACCTTC. The whole variable domain, remainder taken from reference TRBV19 and TRBJ1-2, is DGGITQSPKYLFRKEGQNVTLSCEQNLNHDAMYWYRQDPGQGLRLIYYSQIVNDFQKGDIAEGYSVSREKKESFPLTVTSAQKNPTAFYLCASSIGTQGYGYTFGSGTRLTVV.